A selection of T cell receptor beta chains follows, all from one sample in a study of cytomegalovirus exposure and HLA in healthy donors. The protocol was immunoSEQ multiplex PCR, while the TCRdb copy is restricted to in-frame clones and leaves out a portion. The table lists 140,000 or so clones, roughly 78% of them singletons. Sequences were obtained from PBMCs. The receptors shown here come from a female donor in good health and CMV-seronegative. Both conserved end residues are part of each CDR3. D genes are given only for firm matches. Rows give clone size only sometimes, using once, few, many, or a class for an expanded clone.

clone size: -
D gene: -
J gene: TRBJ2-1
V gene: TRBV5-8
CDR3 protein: CASSSRLYNNEQFF
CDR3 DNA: TGTGCCAGCAGCTCCCGACTGTACAACAATGAGCAGTTCTTC

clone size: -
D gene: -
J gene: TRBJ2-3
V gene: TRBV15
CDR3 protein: CATQRGMRGVDTQYF
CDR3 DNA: TGTGCCACCCAAAGGGGGATGAGGGGCGTAGATACGCAGTATTTT

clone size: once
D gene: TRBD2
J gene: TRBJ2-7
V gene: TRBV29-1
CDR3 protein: CSVREGPYEQYF
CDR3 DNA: TGCAGCGTTCGGGAGGGCCCCTACGAGCAGTACTTC

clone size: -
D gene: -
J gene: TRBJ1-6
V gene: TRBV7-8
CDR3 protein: CASSLGGPAPNSPLHF
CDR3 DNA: TGTGCCAGCAGCTTAGGTGGTCCCGCGCCCAATTCACCCCTCCACTTT

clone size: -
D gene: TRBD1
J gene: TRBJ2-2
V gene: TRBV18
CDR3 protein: CASSRTGSGELFF
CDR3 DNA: TGTGCCAGCTCACGGACAGGGTCCGGGGAGCTGTTTTTT

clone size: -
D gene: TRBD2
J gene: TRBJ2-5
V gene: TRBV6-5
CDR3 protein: CASGRTSGSQETQYF
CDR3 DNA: TGTGCCAGCGGTCGGACTAGCGGTTCCCAAGAGACCCAGTACTTC

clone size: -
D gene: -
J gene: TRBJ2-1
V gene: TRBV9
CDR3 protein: CASSPRSTSPHNEQFF
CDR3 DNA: TGTGCCAGCAGCCCGAGGAGTACTAGCCCCCACAATGAGCAGTTCTTC

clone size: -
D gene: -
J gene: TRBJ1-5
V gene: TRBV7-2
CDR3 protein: CASSLSDSYQPQHF
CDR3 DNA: TGTGCCAGCAGCTTATCGGACAGCTATCAGCCCCAGCATTTT

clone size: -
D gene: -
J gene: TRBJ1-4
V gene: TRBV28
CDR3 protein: CAHAEGGFATNEKLFF
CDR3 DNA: TGTGCCCACGCGGAGGGTGGTTTTGCAACTAATGAAAAACTGTTTTTT

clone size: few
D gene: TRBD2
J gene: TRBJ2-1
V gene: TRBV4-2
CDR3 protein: CASSQEWLAGAHEQFF
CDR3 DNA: TGTGCCAGCAGCCAAGAGTGGCTAGCGGGGGCACATGAGCAGTTCTTC

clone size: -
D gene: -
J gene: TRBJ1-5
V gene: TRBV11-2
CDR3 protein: CASSPGHYNQPQHF
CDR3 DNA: TGTGCCAGCAGCCCGGGACATTACAATCAGCCCCAGCATTTT

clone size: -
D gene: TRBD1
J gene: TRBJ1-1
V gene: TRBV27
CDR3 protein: CASSTGGTEAFF
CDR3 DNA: TGTGCCAGCAGTACAGGGGGCACTGAAGCTTTCTTT

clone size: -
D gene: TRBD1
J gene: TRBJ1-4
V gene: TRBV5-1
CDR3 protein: CASSRFPGTDNEKLFF
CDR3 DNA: TGCGCCAGCAGCCGGTTTCCGGGGACAGATAATGAAAAACTGTTTTTT

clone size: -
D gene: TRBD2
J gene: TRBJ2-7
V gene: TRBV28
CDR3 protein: CASSPGTSTYEQYF
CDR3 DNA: TGTGCCAGCAGCCCCGGGACTAGCACGTACGAGCAGTACTTC

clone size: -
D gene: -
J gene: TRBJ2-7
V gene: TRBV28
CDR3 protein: CASSLSRGPYEQYF
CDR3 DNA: TGTGCCAGCAGTTTATCCAGGGGACCCTACGAGCAGTACTTC

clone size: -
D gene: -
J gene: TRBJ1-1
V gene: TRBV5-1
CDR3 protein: CASSPEFPGNTEAFF
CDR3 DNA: TGCGCCAGCAGCCCCGAGTTCCCGGGTAACACTGAAGCTTTCTTT

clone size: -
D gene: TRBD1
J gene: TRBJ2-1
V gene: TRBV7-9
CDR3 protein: CASRQGVINEQFF
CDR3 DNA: TGTGCCAGCAGACAGGGGGTCATTAATGAGCAGTTCTTC

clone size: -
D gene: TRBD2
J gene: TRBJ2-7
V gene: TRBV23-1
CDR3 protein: CAGSSGGFYEQYF
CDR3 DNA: TGCGCCGGATCTAGCGGGGGATTCTACGAGCAGTACTTC

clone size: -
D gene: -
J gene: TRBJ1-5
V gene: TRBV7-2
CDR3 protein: CASSFPNQPQHF
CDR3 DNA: TGTGCCAGCAGCTTCCCAAATCAGCCCCAGCATTTT

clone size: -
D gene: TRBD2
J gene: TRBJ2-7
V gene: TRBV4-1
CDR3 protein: CASSQGPTSGSSYEQYF
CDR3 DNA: TGCGCCAGCAGCCAAGGCCCTACTAGCGGGAGCTCCTACGAGCAGTACTTC

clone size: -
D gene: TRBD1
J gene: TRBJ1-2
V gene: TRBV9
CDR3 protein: CASSHGTGAYNYGYTF
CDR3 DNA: TGTGCCAGCAGCCACGGGACAGGGGCCTATAACTATGGCTACACCTTC

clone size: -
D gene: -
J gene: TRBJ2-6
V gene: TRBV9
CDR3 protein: CASSVGLVSGANVLTF
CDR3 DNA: TGTGCCAGCAGCGTGGGCTTGGTCTCTGGGGCCAACGTCCTGACTTTC

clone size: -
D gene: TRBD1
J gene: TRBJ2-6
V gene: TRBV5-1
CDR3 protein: CASRPTGGSGANVLTF
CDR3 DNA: TGCGCCAGCAGACCGACAGGGGGCTCTGGGGCCAACGTCCTGACTTTC

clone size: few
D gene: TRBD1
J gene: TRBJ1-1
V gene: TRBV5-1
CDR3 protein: CASSPARDSHWNTEAFF
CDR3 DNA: TGCGCCAGCAGCCCGGCCCGGGACAGCCATTGGAACACTGAAGCTTTCTTT

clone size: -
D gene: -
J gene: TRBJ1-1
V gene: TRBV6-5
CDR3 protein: CASSTPGRVTEAFF
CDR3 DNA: TGTGCCAGCAGTACCCCGGGCAGGGTGACTGAAGCTTTCTTT

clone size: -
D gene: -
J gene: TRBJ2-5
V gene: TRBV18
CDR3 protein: CASSPRQGRETQYF
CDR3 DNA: TGTGCCAGCTCACCCCGCCAGGGCCGGGAGACCCAGTACTTC

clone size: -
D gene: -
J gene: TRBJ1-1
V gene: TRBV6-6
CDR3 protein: CASRRGLTEAFF
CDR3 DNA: TGTGCCAGTCGACGGGGTTTGACTGAAGCTTTCTTT

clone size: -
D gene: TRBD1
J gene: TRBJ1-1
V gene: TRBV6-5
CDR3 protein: CASSKRQGNTEAFF
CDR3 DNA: TGTGCCAGCAGCAAACGACAGGGCAACACTGAAGCTTTCTTT

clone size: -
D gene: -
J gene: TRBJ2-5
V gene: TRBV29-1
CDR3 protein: CSVREGTQYF
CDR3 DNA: TGCAGCGTTAGAGAGGGGACCCAGTACTTC

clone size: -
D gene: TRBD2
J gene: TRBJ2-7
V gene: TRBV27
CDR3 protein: CASSLSGGAISYEQYF
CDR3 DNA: TGTGCCAGCAGTTTAAGCGGGGGCGCGATCTCCTACGAGCAGTACTTC

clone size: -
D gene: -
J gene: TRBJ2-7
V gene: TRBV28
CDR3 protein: CASSSRQTEQYF
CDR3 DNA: TGTGCCAGCAGTTCCCGACAGACGGAGCAGTACTTC

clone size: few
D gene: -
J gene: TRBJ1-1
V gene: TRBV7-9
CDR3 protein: CASSYQVRAAEAFF
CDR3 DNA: TGTGCCAGCAGTTACCAGGTCAGGGCCGCTGAAGCTTTCTTT

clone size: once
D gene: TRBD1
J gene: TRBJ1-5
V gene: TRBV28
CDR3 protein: CASSRTGKGQPQHF
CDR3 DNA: TGTGCCAGCAGCCGGACAGGGAAGGGTCAGCCCCAGCATTTT